This T cell receptor (beta chain) was documented in a study of cytomegalovirus exposure and HLA in healthy donors. Findings of the study overall: In a later analysis, V- and J-gene trimming of beta chains associated with a DCLRE1C missense variant, replicated independently. Upon later analysis, HLA-associated TCR beta chains proved more clonally expanded than other, equally common chains. Presence/absence comparisons presumed near-even sequencing depth among donors. Later on, an analysis found that several of the most significant clusters appeared to be linked to common viral pathogens, which included parvovirus B19.

The CDR3 totals 12 residues. Turning to this clone: Its matching antigen is unknown.

PCR employed 60 Vbeta and 13 Jbeta primers. Profiled with immunoSEQ multiplex PCR; TCRdb holds only in-frame clones, not every one. The sample consists of about 150,000 clones, 75% to 85% of them appearing once. The gene calls are TRBV1 and TRBJ2-7; whether TRBD2, the table's D call, matches the DNA was not checked. TRBV1 is reported as a pseudogene. Sequencing was done on a sample of PBMCs. The clonotype originates from a woman aged 25 to 45 in good health and CMV-seropositive. The CDR3, as DNA: TGCACCACCCACGGGAGCCCCTACGAGCAGTACTTC. Amino acid sequence: CTTHGSPYEQYF.